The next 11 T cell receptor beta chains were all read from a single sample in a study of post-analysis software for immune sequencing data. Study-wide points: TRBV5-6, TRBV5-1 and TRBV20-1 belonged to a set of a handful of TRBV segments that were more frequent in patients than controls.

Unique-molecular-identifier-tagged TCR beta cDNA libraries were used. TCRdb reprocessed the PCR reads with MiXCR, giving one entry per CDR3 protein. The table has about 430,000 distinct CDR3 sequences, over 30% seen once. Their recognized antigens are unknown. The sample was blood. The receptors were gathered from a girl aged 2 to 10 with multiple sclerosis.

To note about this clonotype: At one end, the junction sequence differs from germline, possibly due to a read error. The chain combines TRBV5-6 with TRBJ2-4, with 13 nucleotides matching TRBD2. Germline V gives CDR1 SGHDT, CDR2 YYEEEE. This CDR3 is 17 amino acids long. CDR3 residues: CVSSFGLAGVTGNIQYF. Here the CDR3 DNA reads TGTGTCAGCAGTTTCGGACTAGCGGGAGTAACGGGAAACATTCAGTACTTC.

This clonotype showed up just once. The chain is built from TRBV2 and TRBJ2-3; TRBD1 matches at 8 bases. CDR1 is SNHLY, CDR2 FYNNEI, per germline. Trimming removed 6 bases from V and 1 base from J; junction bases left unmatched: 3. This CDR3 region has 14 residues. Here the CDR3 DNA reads TGTGCCAGCAGACAGGGGGATGGCACAGATACGCAGTATTTT. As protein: CASRQGDGTDTQYF.

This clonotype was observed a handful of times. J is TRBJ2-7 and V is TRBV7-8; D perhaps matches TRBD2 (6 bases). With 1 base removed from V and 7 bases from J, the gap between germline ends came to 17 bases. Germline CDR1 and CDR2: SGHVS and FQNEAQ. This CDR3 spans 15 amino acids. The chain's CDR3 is CASSLGAAGTGEQYF. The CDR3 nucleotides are TGTGCCAGCAGCTTAGGGGCCGCGGGAACGGGAGAGCAGTACTTC.

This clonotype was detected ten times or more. The CDR3 loop reads CATSRDRGPYEQYF. The CDR3 DNA reads as TGTGCCACCAGCAGAGATAGAGGACCCTACGAGCAGTACTTC. This chain connects TRBV15 to TRBJ2-7; D gene uncertain. The V end was cut by 0 bases, the J end by 2 bases, with 8 bases between. The CDR3 length is 14 residues. Germline V gene sequence: CDR1 LNHNV, CDR2 YYDKDF (reference sequence).

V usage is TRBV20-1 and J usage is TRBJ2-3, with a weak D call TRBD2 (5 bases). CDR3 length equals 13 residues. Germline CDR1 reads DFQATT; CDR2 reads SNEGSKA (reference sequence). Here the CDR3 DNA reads TGCCTAGGCGAGAGGGCTTACACAGATACGCAGTATTTT. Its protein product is CLGERAYTDTQYF.

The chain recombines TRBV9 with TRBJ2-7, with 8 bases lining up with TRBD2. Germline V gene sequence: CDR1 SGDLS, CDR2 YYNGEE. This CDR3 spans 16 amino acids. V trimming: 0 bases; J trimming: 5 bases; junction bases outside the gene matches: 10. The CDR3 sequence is CASSVDQSGSPHEQYF. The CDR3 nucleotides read TGTGCCAGCAGCGTAGACCAAAGCGGGAGCCCCCACGAGCAGTACTTC.

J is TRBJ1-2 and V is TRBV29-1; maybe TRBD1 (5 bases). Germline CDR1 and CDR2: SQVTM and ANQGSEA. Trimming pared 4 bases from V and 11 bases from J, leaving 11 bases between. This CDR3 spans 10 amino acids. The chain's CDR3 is CSVGDGTYTF. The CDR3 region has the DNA TGCAGCGTTGGGGATGGGACTTACACCTTC.

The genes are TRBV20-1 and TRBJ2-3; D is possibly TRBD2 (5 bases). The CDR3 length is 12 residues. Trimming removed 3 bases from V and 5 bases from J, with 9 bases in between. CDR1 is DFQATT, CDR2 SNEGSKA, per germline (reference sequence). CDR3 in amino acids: CSARGAEDTQYF. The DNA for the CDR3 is TGCAGTGCTAGGGGAGCGGAAGATACGCAGTATTTT.

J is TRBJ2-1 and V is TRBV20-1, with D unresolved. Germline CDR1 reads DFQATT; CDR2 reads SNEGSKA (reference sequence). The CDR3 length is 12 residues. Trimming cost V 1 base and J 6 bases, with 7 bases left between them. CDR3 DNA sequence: TGCAGTGCTAGAGTAAGGAGCAATGAGCAGTTCTTC. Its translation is CSARVRSNEQFF.

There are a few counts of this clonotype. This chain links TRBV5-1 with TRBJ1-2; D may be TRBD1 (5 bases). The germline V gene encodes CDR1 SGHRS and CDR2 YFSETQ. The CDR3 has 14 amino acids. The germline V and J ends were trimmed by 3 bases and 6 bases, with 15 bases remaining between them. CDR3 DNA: TGCGCCAGCAGCTCCGCCGACAGTCAGGATGGCTACACCTTC. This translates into CASSSADSQDGYTF. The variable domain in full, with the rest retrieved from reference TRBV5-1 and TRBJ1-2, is KAGVTQTPRYLIKTRGQQVTLSCSPISGHRSVSWYQQTPGQGLQFLFEYFSETQRNKGNFPGRFSGRQFSNSRSEMNVSTLELGDSALYLCASSSADSQDGYTFGSGTRLTVV.

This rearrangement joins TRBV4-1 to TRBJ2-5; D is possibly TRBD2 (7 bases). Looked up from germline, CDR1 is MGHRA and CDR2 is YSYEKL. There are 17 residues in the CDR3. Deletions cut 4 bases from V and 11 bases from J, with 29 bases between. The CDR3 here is CASSPPVRGASYNEQYF. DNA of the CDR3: TGCGCCAGCAGCCCCCCCGTCCGGGGGGCATCCTACAATGAGCAGTACTTC.